This T cell receptor beta chain was sequenced in a study of cytomegalovirus exposure and HLA in healthy donors. Regarding the study as a whole: The TCR clusters that emerged in the first cohort tended, a later analysis found, to co-occur in the 110 or so validation repertoires.

This clone is a singleton in its sample. Its antigen is not known. Profiling relied on immunoSEQ multiplex PCR, and the TCRdb table lists in-frame clones only, not all of them. The table shows about 58,000 clones, with more than 75% occurring only once. Trimming pared 0 bases from V and 2 bases from J, leaving 8 bases between. CDR3 length: 14 amino acids. Germline loops: CDR1 SGHDN, CDR2 FVKESK. Sequencing input: PBMCs. V gene TRBV14 combines with J gene TRBJ2-7; no definite D call. This receptor was obtained from a man between 18 and 35 years old in good health and CMV-seronegative. This CDR3 reads CASSQDTDAYEQYF. In DNA form, the CDR3 reads TGTGCCAGCAGCCAAGACACAGACGCCTACGAGCAGTACTTC.